In its sample, the clone carrying this T cell receptor beta chain was seen a few times. This specimen comes from a study of T cells in Graves' hyperthyroidism and ophthalmopathy. The CDR3 runs to 15 residues. V was clipped by 3 bases and J by 4 bases; unmatched bases: 3. RNA transcripts provided the source from which TCR beta CDR3 regions were amplified. Carried out on the TCR CDR3, a first-round RT-PCR used the HTBI primer set. TCRdb used MiXCR to reprocess the multiplex PCR reads, holding one entry per CDR3 protein. The table includes some 350,000 distinct CDR3 sequences, roughly 15% detected once. The source material was blood. The genes are TRBV12-3 or TRBV12-4 and TRBJ1-5; TRBD1 agrees at 10 bases. The receptor comes from a woman between 40 and 55 years old with Graves' ophthalmopathy. This CDR3 reads CASSLTGGENQPQHF. The CDR3 coding sequence is TGTGCCAGCAGTTTGACAGGGGGCGAGAATCAGCCCCAGCATTTT.